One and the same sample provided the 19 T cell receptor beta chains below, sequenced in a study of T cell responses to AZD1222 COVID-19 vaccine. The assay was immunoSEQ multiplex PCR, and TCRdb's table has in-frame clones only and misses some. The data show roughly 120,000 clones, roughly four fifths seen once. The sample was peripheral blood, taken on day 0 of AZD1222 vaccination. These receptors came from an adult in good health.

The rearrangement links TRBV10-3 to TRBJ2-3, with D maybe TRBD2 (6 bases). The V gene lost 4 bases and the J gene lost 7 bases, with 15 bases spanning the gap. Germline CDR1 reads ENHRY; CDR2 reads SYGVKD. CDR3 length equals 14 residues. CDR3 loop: CAISVSEGLHTQYF. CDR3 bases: TGTGCCATCAGTGTCTCCGAGGGACTCCATACGCAGTATTTT.

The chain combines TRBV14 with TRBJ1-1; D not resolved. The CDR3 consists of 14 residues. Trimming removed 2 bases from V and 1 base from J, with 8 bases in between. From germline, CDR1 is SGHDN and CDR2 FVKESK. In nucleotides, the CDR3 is TGTGCCAGCAGCCAAATTGGGCGGAACACTGAAGCTTTCTTT. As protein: CASSQIGRNTEAFF.

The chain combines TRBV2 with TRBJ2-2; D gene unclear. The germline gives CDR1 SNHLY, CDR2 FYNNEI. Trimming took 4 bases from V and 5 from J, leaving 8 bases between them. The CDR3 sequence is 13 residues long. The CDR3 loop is CASSATPTGELFF. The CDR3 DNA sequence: TGTGCCAGCAGTGCGACACCGACCGGGGAGCTGTTTTTT.

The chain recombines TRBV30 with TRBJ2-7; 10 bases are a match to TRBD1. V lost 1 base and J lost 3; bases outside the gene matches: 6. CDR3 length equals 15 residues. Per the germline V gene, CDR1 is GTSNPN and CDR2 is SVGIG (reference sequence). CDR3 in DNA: TGTGCCTGGAGTGACCCTGGGACAGGGGACTACGAGCAGTACTTC. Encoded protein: CAWSDPGTGDYEQYF.

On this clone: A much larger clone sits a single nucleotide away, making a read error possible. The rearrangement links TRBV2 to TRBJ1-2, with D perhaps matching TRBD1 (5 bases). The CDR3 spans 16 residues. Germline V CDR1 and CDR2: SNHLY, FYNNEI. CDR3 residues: CVSSEIWQGRGYGYTF. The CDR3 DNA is TGTGTCAGCAGTGAAATATGGCAGGGAAGAGGCTATGGCTACACCTTC.

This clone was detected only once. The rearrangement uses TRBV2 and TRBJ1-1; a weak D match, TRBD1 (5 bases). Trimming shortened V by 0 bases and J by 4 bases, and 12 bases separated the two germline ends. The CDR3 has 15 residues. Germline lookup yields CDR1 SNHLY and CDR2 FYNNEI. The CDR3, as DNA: TGTGCCAGCAGTGAAGCACTACGCGGGGCCACTGAAGCTTTCTTT. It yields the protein CASSEALRGATEAFF.

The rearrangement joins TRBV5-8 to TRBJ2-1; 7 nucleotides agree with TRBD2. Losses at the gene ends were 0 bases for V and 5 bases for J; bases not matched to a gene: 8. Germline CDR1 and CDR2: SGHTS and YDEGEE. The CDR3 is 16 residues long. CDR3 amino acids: CASSLVASGYDNEQFF. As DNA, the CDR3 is TGTGCCAGCAGCTTGGTGGCTAGCGGATACGACAATGAGCAGTTCTTC.

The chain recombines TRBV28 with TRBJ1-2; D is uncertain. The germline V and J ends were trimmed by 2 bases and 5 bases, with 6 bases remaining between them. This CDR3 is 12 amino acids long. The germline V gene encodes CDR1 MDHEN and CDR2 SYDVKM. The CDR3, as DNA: TGTGCCAGCAGTTTACTAGAGTATGGCTACACCTTC. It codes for CASSLLEYGYTF.

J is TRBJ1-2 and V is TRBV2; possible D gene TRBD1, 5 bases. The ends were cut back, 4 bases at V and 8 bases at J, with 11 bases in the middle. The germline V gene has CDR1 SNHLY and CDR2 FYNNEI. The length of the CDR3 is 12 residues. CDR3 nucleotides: TGTGCCAGCAGTGCAGGGTTTATAGGCTACACCTTC. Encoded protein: CASSAGFIGYTF. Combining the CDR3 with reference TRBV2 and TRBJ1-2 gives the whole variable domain EPEVTQTPSHQVTQMGQEVILRCVPISNHLYFYWYRQILGQKVEFLVSFYNNEISEKSEIFDDQFSVERPDGSNFTLKIRSTKLEDSAMYFCASSAGFIGYTFGSGTRLTVV.

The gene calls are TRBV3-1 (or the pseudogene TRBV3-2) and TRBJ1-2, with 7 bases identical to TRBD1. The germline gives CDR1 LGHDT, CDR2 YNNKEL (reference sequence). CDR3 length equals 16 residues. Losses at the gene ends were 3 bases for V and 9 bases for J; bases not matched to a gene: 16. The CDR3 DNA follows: TGTGCCAGCAGCCAGGTACCCGATGCAGGGGGTGAGAGCTACACCTTC. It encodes CASSQVPDAGGESYTF.

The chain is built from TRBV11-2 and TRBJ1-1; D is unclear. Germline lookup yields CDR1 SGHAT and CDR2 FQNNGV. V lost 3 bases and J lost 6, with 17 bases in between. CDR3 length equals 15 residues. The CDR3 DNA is TGTGCCAGCAGCTTTGGGCCGGGTCGGAGCGCTGAAGCTTTCTTT. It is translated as CASSFGPGRSAEAFF.

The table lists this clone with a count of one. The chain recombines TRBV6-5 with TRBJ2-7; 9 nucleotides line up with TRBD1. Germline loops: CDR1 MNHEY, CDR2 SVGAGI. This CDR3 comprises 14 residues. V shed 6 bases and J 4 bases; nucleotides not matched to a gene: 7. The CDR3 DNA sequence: TGTGCCAGCAGAACGGGACAGGGACTTTACGAGCAGTACTTC. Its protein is CASRTGQGLYEQYF.

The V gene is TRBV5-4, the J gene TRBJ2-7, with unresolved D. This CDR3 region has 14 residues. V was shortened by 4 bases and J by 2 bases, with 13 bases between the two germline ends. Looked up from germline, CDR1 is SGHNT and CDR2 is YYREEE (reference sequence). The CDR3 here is CASSLMGSPYEQYF. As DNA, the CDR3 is TGTGCCAGCAGCCTCATGGGATCCCCCTACGAGCAGTACTTC.

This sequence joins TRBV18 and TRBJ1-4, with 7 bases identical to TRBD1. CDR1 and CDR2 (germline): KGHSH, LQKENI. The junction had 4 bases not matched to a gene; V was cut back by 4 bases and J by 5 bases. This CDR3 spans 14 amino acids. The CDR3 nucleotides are TGTGCCAGCTCACAGGGACAGCGAAATGAAAAACTGTTTTTT. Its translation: CASSQGQRNEKLFF.

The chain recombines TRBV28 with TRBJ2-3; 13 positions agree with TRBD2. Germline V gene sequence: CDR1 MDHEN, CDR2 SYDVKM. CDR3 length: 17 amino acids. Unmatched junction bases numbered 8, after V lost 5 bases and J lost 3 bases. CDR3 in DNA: TGTGCCAGCAGTCCCTTAGGGACTAGCGGGACAACAGATACGCAGTATTTT. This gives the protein CASSPLGTSGTTDTQYF.

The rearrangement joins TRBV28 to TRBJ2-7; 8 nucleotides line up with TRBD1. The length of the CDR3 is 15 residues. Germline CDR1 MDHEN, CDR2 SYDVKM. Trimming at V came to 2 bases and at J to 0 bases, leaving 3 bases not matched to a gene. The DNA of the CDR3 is TGTGCCAGCAGTTTAGCGGGACAGGTCTCCTACGAGCAGTACTTC. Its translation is CASSLAGQVSYEQYF.

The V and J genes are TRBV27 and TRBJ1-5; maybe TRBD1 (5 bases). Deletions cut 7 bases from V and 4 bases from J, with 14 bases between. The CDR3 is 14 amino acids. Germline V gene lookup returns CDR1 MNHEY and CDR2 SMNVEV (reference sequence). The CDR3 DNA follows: TGTGCCAGCAAAATGTGGGGGGGAAATCAGCCCCAGCATTTT. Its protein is CASKMWGGNQPQHF.

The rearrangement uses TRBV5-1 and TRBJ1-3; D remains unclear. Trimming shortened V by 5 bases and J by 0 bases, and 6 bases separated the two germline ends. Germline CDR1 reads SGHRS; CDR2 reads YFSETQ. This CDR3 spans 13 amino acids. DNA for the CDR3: TGCGCCAGCAGGTCAGGCTCTGGAAACACCATATATTTT. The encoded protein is CASRSGSGNTIYF.

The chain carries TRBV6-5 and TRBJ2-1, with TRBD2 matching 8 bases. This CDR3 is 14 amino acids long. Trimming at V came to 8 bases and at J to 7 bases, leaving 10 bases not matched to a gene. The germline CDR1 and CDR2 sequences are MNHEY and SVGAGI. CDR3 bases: TGTGCCAGCGGTATAGCGGGGCTGGATAATGAGCAGTTCTTC. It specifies CASGIAGLDNEQFF.